The source of this T cell receptor (beta chain) is a study of radiation and T cells in renal cell carcinoma. Study findings and constraints: No pretreatment tumor biopsies were available for baseline clonotypes.

Details on this clone: Its antigen remains unknown.

Profiling relied on immunoSEQ multiplex PCR, and the TCRdb table lists in-frame clones only, not all of them. Of under 200,000 clones listed, about 85% were seen once; the top ten hold about 11%. Noted time point: blood 4 weeks post-SBRT, at nephrectomy. Treatment defined: 15 Gy SBRT to primary tumor, nephrectomy 4 weeks later. The CDR3 sequence is 15 residues long. Trimming pared 5 bases from V and 1 base from J, leaving 15 bases between. In germline, CDR1 is SGHKS, CDR2 YYEKEE (reference sequence). The specimen comprised blood, sampled from a patient whose treatment included radiotherapy and nephrectomy. The TCR sequence derives from a woman aged 45-65 years with renal cell carcinoma. The rearrangement joins TRBV5-5 to TRBJ1-1; D perhaps matches TRBD1 (5 bases). This CDR3 reads CASRRAGTTNTEAFF. In DNA, the CDR3 is TGTGCCAGCAGGAGGGCGGGGACCACGAACACTGAAGCTTTCTTT.